Described below is a single TCR beta chain sequence and its context. Antigen specificity is unknown. Healthy Caucasian individuals from Russia aged 6 to 90 were enrolled as donors. Whenever a sample was processed, at least 7 million PBMCs were isolated. This specimen belongs to a study of blood T cells in healthy people across ages. Whole-study results and caveats: Long-lived donors carried more naive CD4+ cells and greater diversity than aged donors. The unknown donor CMV status may have confounded expanded clonotype changes.

The second PCR ran roughly 6 to 12 cycles with a sample-barcoded 5' primer and J-beta primers. One entry per CDR3 protein results from TCRdb running MiXCR on the 5' RACE reads. The sample yields some 670,000 distinct CDR3 sequences, approximately 52% seen once. Per the germline V gene, CDR1 is DFQATT and CDR2 is SNEGSKA (reference sequence). Between the trimmed V and J ends, which lost 1 base and 6 bases, there was a span of 19 bases. The CDR3 totals 16 residues. This chain joins TRBV20-1 and TRBJ2-1; D is tentatively TRBD1 or TRBD2 (5 bases each). Sample: blood. This TCR was recovered from an elderly woman in good health. In DNA, the CDR3 is TGCAGTGCTAGAGCTACCGGGACCTATCCTATCAATGAGCAGTTCTTC. Residues: CSARATGTYPINEQFF.